What follows are 21 T cell receptor beta chains derived from one specimen sequenced in a study of shared clonotypes between healthy human individuals. The repertoire was sequenced with immunoSEQ multiplex PCR; TCRdb's copy has only in-frame clones and lacks some. The table records 490,000 or so clones, 76% of them present only once. Sequenced sample: PBMCs. Source of these receptors: a woman in her thirties or forties in good health. Some clones in this sample may be carry-over from other donors' samples.

To note about this clone: A read error is the likely source, as a far larger clone sits one nucleotide away. The rearrangement joins TRBV7-9 to TRBJ2-3; 7 bases agree with TRBD2. This CDR3 has 14 amino acids. From germline, CDR1 is SEHNR and CDR2 FQNEAQ (reference sequence). CDR3 bases: TGTGCCGGCAGCTTAGAGCGGGATGGTGTTACGCAGTATTTT. Protein sequence: CAGSLERDGVTQYF.

The chain couples TRBV27 to TRBJ2-7; 10 bases map to TRBD1. V trimming: 5 bases; J trimming: 7 bases; junction bases outside the gene matches: 8. CDR3 size: 14 residues. The germline V gene encodes CDR1 MNHEY and CDR2 SMNVEV (reference sequence). The CDR3 nucleotides are TGTGCCAGCAGTCTCCGACAGGGGGCTTGGGAGCAGTACTTC. This sequence encodes CASSLRQGAWEQYF.

This clone has a single count. This chain uses TRBV11-1 with TRBJ2-7; the match to TRBD2 covers 8 bases. Per germline, CDR1 SGHAT and CDR2 FQDESV (reference sequence). After removal of 3 bases from V and 0 bases from J, the junction contained 4 bases not matched to a gene. The CDR3 covers 15 residues. CDR3 coding DNA: TGTGCCAGCAGCTTTGTAGCGGGATTCTCCTACGAGCAGTACTTC. Its translation is CASSFVAGFSYEQYF.

This sequence joins TRBV7-3 and TRBJ2-1; 10 nucleotides line up with TRBD1. CDR1 is SGHTA, CDR2 FQGTGA, per germline. CDR3 length: 19 amino acids. J lost 0 bases, V lost 1 base, and 9 bases had no gene match. CDR3 in DNA: TGTGCCAGCAGCTTAATTGGGACAGGGGCCACCCTCTCCTACAATGAGCAGTTCTTC. As protein: CASSLIGTGATLSYNEQFF.

This rearrangement joins TRBV14 to TRBJ2-7; a weak D match, TRBD1 (6 bases). The germline V gene has CDR1 SGHDN and CDR2 FVKESK. The V gene lost 4 bases and the J gene lost 4 bases, with 17 bases spanning the gap. The CDR3 has 15 amino acids. CDR3 residues: CASSRRTAFVYEQYF. DNA for the CDR3: TGTGCCAGCAGCCGCCGGACAGCCTTTGTGTACGAGCAGTACTTC.

The chain joins TRBV5-1 to TRBJ2-5; D may be TRBD1 (6 bases). This CDR3 is 15 amino acids long. V was trimmed by 4 bases and J by 0 bases, leaving 13 bases between them. Germline CDR1 is SGHRS and CDR2 is YFSETQ. The CDR3 coding sequence is TGCGCCAGCAGCCGGGACAACCTGTACCAAGAGACCCAGTACTTC. Translation: CASSRDNLYQETQYF.

The chain uses TRBV30 and TRBJ1-6, with D possibly TRBD1 on 5 matching bases. Trimming removed 0 bases from V and 7 bases from J, with 10 bases in between. The CDR3 runs 14 residues. CDR1 and CDR2 (germline): GTSNPN, SVGIG (reference sequence). CDR3 in DNA: TGTGCCTGGAGTGTACAGGCCGGGAATTCACCCCTCCACTTT. This translates into CAWSVQAGNSPLHF.

This clone came up once. The genes are TRBV4-3 and TRBJ2-2, with 7 bases matching TRBD2. The CDR3 is made up of 18 amino acids. Germline V gene data show CDR1 as LGHNA and CDR2 as YSLEER. The ends lost 1 base at V and 3 bases at J; junction bases unmatched: 11. Here the CDR3 DNA reads TGCGCCAGCAGCCAAGGTCTGGTAGCTAGCGGACACACCGGGGAGCTGTTTTTT. Translating it yields CASSQGLVASGHTGELFF.

This chain links TRBV9 with TRBJ2-1; possible D gene TRBD2, 5 bases. Germline loops: CDR1 SGDLS, CDR2 YYNGEE. V lost 0 bases and J 4 bases, leaving 11 bases between the germline ends. This CDR3 is built from 15 residues. The CDR3 DNA reads as TGTGCCAGCAGCGTAGGAGCGGATGCTTACAATGAGCAGTTCTTC. Its translation is CASSVGADAYNEQFF. Based on the CDR3 plus reference TRBV9 and TRBJ2-1, the full variable domain is DSGVTQTPKHLITATGQRVTLRCSPRSGDLSVYWYQQSLDQGLQFLIQYYNGEERAKGNILERFSAQQFPDLHSELNLSSLELGDSALYFCASSVGADAYNEQFFGPGTRLTVL.

The table lists this clone with a count of one. The rearrangement joins TRBV19 to TRBJ2-1; possibly TRBD2 for D (6 bases). The CDR3 totals 15 residues. Trimming removed 8 bases at V and 0 bases at J, with 14 bases between. Germline V CDR1 and CDR2: LNHDA, SQIVND (reference sequence). The CDR3 loop is CASGGRFGSYNEQFF. The CDR3 DNA sequence: TGTGCCAGTGGGGGGAGGTTTGGCTCCTACAATGAGCAGTTCTTC.

On this clone: The same CDR3 arises from other DNA sequences in this sample as well. The genes are TRBV10-3 and TRBJ2-7; possibly TRBD2 for D (6 bases). The V gene's germline CDR1 is ENHRY and CDR2 SYGVKD. Trimming removed 2 bases from V and 3 bases from J, with 8 bases in between. CDR3 length: 13 amino acids. In nucleotides, the CDR3 is TGTGCCATCAGTGAGGGGGGAGGCTACGAGCAGTACTTC. It is translated as CAISEGGGYEQYF.

The CDR3 coding sequence is TGTGCCTGGAGTGTACCCACTAGCGGGTGGAGCGATGAGCAGTTCTTC. Protein: CAWSVPTSGWSDEQFF. The chain joins TRBV30 to TRBJ2-1; 9 bases are a match to TRBD2. The trim removed 0 bases at V and 8 bases at J, leaving 11 bases unmatched. The CDR3 consists of 16 residues. Per germline, CDR1 GTSNPN and CDR2 SVGIG (reference sequence).

This CDR3 is CATSGSYEQYF. In nucleotides, the CDR3 is TGTGCCACCAGCGGTAGCTACGAGCAGTACTTC. V and J are TRBV15 and TRBJ2-5; D remains unclear. The last part of the DNA fits TRBJ2-7 better; the J call may be wrong. The length of the CDR3 is 11 residues. The germline V gene has CDR1 LNHNV and CDR2 YYDKDF (reference sequence).

The genes are TRBV10-2 and TRBJ2-5, with a possible D match to TRBD1 (7 bases). The CDR3 contains 12 residues. V dropped 8 bases and J dropped 5 bases, with 12 bases sitting between them. Germline values: CDR1 WSHSY, CDR2 SAAADI. In nucleotides, the CDR3 is TGCGCCAGCGGAGGGGGCTGGGAGACCCAGTACTTC. As protein: CASGGGWETQYF.

The chain joins TRBV18 to TRBJ1-1, with D maybe TRBD1 (6 bases). Germline CDR1 is KGHSH and CDR2 is LQKENI. V gave up 3 bases and J gave up 0 bases, with 14 bases separating them. The CDR3 has 16 amino acids. The CDR3 is CASSPGGQKMNTEAFF. The CDR3 DNA reads TGTGCCAGCTCACCCGGGGGACAAAAGATGAACACTGAAGCTTTCTTT.

The chain is built from TRBV9 and TRBJ1-3; D remains ambiguous. CDR1 is SGDLS, CDR2 YYNGEE, per germline. The CDR3 contains 15 residues. V gave up 0 bases and J gave up 0 bases, with 7 bases separating them. CDR3 amino acids: CASSVGPASGNTIYF. The CDR3 region has the DNA TGTGCCAGCAGCGTAGGGCCAGCCTCTGGAAACACCATATATTTT.

The gene calls are TRBV5-6 and TRBJ2-3; D is unresolved. CDR1 and CDR2 from the germline V gene are SGHDT and YYEEEE. The CDR3 contains 16 residues. Trimming left V 1 base short and J 0 bases short, with 12 bases between. The CDR3 here is CASSLMLWGSTDTQYF. The CDR3 coding sequence is TGTGCCAGCAGCTTGATGTTATGGGGTAGCACAGATACGCAGTATTTT.

V and J are TRBV9 and TRBJ2-1, with TRBD1 identical over 11 bases. The germline gives CDR1 SGDLS, CDR2 YYNGEE. This CDR3 comprises 15 residues. V lost 4 bases, J lost 2 bases, and 2 bases stayed unmatched. CDR3 sequence (DNA): TGTGCCAGCAGCCGGACAGGGGGCCCCTACAATGAGCAGTTCTTC. It is translated as CASSRTGGPYNEQFF.

This clone came up a few times. Other nucleotide sequences from this sample produce the same CDR3. J is TRBJ1-2 and V is TRBV28; D unresolved. Germline-derived CDR1 and CDR2 are MDHEN and SYDVKM. V was trimmed by 5 bases and J by 0 bases, leaving 4 bases between them. There are 12 residues in the CDR3. CDR3: CASSPPNYGYTF. The CDR3 DNA reads as TGTGCCAGCAGTCCCCCTAACTATGGCTACACCTTC.

This clone showed up just a few times. The genes are TRBV19 and TRBJ2-2; 7 nucleotides align to TRBD1. V gave up 4 bases and J gave up 1 base; unmatched junction bases: 6. The CDR3 contains 16 residues. Germline V CDR1 and CDR2: LNHDA, SQIVND (reference sequence). As DNA, the CDR3 is TGTGCCAGTAGTAACTGGACAGGAAGGAACACCGGGGAGCTGTTTTTT. Translating gives CASSNWTGRNTGELFF.

This chain links TRBV30 with TRBJ2-1; TRBD2 matches 11 bases. CDR1 is GTSNPN, CDR2 SVGIG, per germline (reference sequence). J gave up 3 bases and V 3 bases, and 4 bases lay outside the gene matches. This CDR3 has 15 residues. The CDR3 region is CAWSITSGGYNEQFF. CDR3 sequence (DNA): TGTGCCTGGAGCATCACTAGCGGGGGCTACAATGAGCAGTTCTTC.